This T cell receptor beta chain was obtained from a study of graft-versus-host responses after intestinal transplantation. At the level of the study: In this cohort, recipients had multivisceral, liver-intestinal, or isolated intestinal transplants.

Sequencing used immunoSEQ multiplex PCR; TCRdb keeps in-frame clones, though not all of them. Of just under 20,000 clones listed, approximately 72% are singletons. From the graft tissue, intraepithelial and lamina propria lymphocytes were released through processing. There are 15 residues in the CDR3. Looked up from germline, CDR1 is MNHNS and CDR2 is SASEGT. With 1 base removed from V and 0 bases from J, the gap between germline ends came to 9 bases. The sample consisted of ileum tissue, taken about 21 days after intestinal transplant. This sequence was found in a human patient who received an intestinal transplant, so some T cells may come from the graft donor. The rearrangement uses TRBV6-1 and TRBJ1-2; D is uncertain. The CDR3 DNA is TGTGCCAGCAGTGAAGTAATATCCTCTAACTATGGCTACACCTTC. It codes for CASSEVISSNYGYTF.